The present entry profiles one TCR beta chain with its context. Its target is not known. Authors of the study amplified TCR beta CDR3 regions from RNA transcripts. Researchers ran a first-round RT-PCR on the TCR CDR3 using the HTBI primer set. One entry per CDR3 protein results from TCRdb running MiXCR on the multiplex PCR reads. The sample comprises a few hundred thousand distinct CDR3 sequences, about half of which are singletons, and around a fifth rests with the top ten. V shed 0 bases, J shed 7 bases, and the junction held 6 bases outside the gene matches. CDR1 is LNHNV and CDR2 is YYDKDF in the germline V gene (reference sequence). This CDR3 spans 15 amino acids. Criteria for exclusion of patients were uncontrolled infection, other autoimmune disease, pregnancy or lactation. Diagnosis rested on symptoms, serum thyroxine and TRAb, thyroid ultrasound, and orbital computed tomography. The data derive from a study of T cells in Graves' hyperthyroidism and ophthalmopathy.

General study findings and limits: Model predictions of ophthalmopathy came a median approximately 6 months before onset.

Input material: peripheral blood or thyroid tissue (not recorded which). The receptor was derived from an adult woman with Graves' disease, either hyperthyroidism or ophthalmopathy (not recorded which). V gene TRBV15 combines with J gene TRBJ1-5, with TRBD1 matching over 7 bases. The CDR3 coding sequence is TGTGCCACCAGCAGAGAAGACAGGGTACGACAGCCCCAGCATTTT. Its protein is CATSREDRVRQPQHF.